The 15 T cell receptor beta chains below were found in one sample sequenced in a study of Ad26.COV2.S vaccination and SARS-CoV-2 variants. Data came from immunoSEQ multiplex PCR; TCRdb stores just in-frame clones and leaves some out. The repertoire consists of hundreds of thousands of clones, with 80% to 95% occurring once and the leading ten covering approximately 12%. Sample treatment: roughly 20 received Ad26.COV2.S at low or high dose, single or two shots; 5 received placebo; per-sample allocation not given. Sampling was performed 63 days after the first vaccine or placebo injection. Sequencing used peripheral blood, obtained in a trial of Ad26.COV2.S vaccine versus placebo. These receptors originate from a person aged 18-65 years who received the Ad26.COV2.S COVID-19 vaccine or a placebo.

The V gene is TRBV5-4, the J gene TRBJ2-3, with 10 bases identical to TRBD2. CDR1 is SGHNT and CDR2 is YYREEE in the germline V gene (reference sequence). With 2 bases clipped from V and 6 bases from J, the junction kept 6 bases outside the gene matches. This CDR3 region has 15 residues. This CDR3 is CASSLASGRRDTQYF. DNA for the CDR3: TGTGCCAGCAGCTTAGCTAGCGGGAGAAGGGATACGCAGTATTTT. Looking up the rest from reference TRBV5-4 and TRBJ2-3 gives the full variable domain: ETGVTQSPTHLIKTRGQQVTLRCSSQSGHNTVSWYQQALGQGPQFIFQYYREEENGRGNFPPRFSGLQFPNYSSELNVNALELDDSALYLCASSLASGRRDTQYFGPGTRLTVL.

This clone was recorded once. The chain couples TRBV5-1 to TRBJ1-1; no clear D gene. V was cut by 1 base and J by 1 base, with 20 bases left in between. Germline V gene data show CDR1 as SGHRS and CDR2 as YFSETQ. The CDR3 extends over 18 amino acids. CDR3 DNA: TGCGCCAGCAGCTTGCGAGGTCTGGGTACCCCATCGAACACTGAAGCTTTCTTT. Protein sequence: CASSLRGLGTPSNTEAFF.

The chain is built from TRBV19 and TRBJ2-3; 12 bases align to TRBD1. Per the germline V gene, CDR1 is LNHDA and CDR2 is SQIVND (reference sequence). The CDR3 is 19 residues long. The V segment lost 4 bases and the J segment 2 bases; nucleotides outside the gene matches: 13. CDR3 residues: CASSKEGDRGRAPTDTQYF. Written as DNA, the CDR3 is TGTGCCAGTAGTAAAGAGGGGGACAGGGGGCGCGCCCCCACAGATACGCAGTATTTT.

The chain combines TRBV6-5 with TRBJ2-3; TRBD2 might be the D (5 bases). The CDR3 length is 14 residues. With 4 bases removed from V and 0 bases from J, the gap between germline ends came to 8 bases. Germline loops: CDR1 MNHEY, CDR2 SVGAGI. Written as DNA, the CDR3 is TGTGCCAGCAGTTCCAGCGGTAGCACAGATACGCAGTATTTT. It specifies CASSSSGSTDTQYF.

V and J are TRBV7-6 and TRBJ2-1; 7 nucleotides match TRBD1. Per the germline V gene, CDR1 is SGHVS and CDR2 is FNYEAQ. The CDR3 loop spans 15 amino acids. V lost 2 bases to trimming and J lost 4 bases; unmatched junction nucleotides: 5. The CDR3 bases are TGTGCCAGCAGCTTACAAGGGGGCGGATACAATGAGCAGTTCTTC. It yields the protein CASSLQGGGYNEQFF. The entire variable domain, with the rest obtained from reference TRBV7-6 and TRBJ2-1, is as follows: GAGVSQSPRYKVTKRGQDVALRCDPISGHVSLYWYRQALGQGPEFLTYFNYEAQQDKSGLPNDRFSAERPEGSISTLTIQRTEQRDSAMYRCASSLQGGGYNEQFFGPGTRLTVL.

The chain has TRBV2 and TRBJ1-1, with D perhaps TRBD1 (5 bases). Germline lookup yields CDR1 SNHLY and CDR2 FYNNEI. Trimming left V 1 base short and J 6 bases short, with 9 bases between. This CDR3 region has 13 residues. This chain's CDR3 is CASSEGGGSEAFF. The CDR3 DNA reads as TGTGCCAGCAGTGAAGGGGGGGGATCTGAAGCTTTCTTT.

The chain employs TRBV7-2 and TRBJ2-1; tentatively, D is TRBD2 (6 bases). The length of the CDR3 is 17 residues. Germline CDR1 SGHTA, CDR2 FQGNSA. Trimming left V 4 bases short and J 7 bases short, with 23 bases between. The CDR3 DNA reads TGTGCCAGCAGCTCAACCTCGGGACTCGGGGGATTGAATGAGCAGTTCTTC. Protein: CASSSTSGLGGLNEQFF.

There are a few counts of this clone. The rearrangement joins TRBV27 to TRBJ2-3; D is unclear. The V end lost 10 bases, the J end lost 6 bases, and 17 bases lay between the germline ends. The germline CDR1 and CDR2 sequences are MNHEY and SMNVEV (reference sequence). This CDR3 has 13 amino acids. The CDR3 DNA reads TGTGCCATCCGAGGAGAGATGTGGGATACGCAGTATTTT. Protein: CAIRGEMWDTQYF.

V usage is TRBV6-5 and J usage is TRBJ1-5; 7 positions match TRBD1. V shed 4 bases and J 2 bases; nucleotides not matched to a gene: 2. This CDR3 spans 14 amino acids. Germline lookup yields CDR1 MNHEY and CDR2 SVGAGI. The CDR3 here is CASSSGQGNQPQHF. The CDR3 bases are TGTGCCAGCAGTTCCGGACAGGGCAATCAGCCCCAGCATTTT.

V usage is TRBV6-6 and J usage is TRBJ1-4; no clear D. The CDR3 runs to 13 residues. The V end was cut by 6 bases, the J end by 8 bases, with 13 bases between. Germline-derived CDR1 and CDR2 are MNHNY and SVGAGI (reference sequence). The CDR3: CASSPLGNEKLFF. DNA for the CDR3: TGTGCCAGCAGCCCGTTGGGGAACGAAAAACTGTTTTTT.

V is TRBV6-5 and J is TRBJ1-1; 7 nucleotides match TRBD1. The CDR3 is 12 amino acids. The germline gives CDR1 MNHEY, CDR2 SVGAGI. Trimming removed 8 bases from V and 8 bases from J; junction bases left unmatched: 8. CDR3 residues: CASRQGLKEAFF. In DNA, the CDR3 is TGTGCCAGCCGACAGGGTCTTAAGGAAGCTTTCTTT.

The rearrangement joins TRBV6-2 or TRBV6-3 to TRBJ2-2; no definite D call. The V gene's germline CDR1 is MNHEY and CDR2 SVGEGT. CDR3 size: 15 residues. The V and J ends lost 6 bases and 4 bases respectively, with 15 bases between them. The CDR3 DNA is TGTGCCAGCAGACCTCGCCTGGCAGGCACCGGGGAGCTGTTTTTT. Its translation is CASRPRLAGTGELFF.

The chain combines TRBV15 with TRBJ2-1; 11 nucleotides line up with TRBD2. Germline assignment: CDR1 LNHNV and CDR2 YYDKDF (reference sequence). Trimming at V came to 5 bases and at J to 5 bases, leaving 11 bases not matched to a gene. This CDR3 has 17 residues. The CDR3 DNA sequence: TGTGCCACCAGCTACGGAGAGGGACTAGCGGAGGACAATGAGCAGTTCTTC. Translated, it gives CATSYGEGLAEDNEQFF.

This clone was observed once. The chain recombines TRBV27 with TRBJ2-5; possibly TRBD1 for D (7 bases). Germline CDR1 is MNHEY and CDR2 is SMNVEV (reference sequence). The V and J ends lost 5 bases and 5 bases respectively, with 15 bases between them. The length of the CDR3 is 14 residues. In DNA, the CDR3 is TGTGCCAGCAGTCACCAGACAGGGAGGGAGACCCAGTACTTC. Translated, it gives CASSHQTGRETQYF.

The chain recombines TRBV19 with TRBJ2-3; the match to TRBD2 covers 10 bases. Germline-derived CDR1 and CDR2 are LNHDA and SQIVND (reference sequence). CDR3 length equals 16 residues. Unmatched junction bases numbered 11, after V lost 6 bases and J lost 5 bases. The CDR3 reads CASRKIAGGQLDTQYF. The CDR3 DNA is TGTGCCAGTAGGAAAATAGCGGGAGGCCAGCTAGATACGCAGTATTTT.